This T cell receptor beta chain is drawn from a study of technical replicates of blood from several donors. This CDR3 region has 13 residues. The germline V and J ends were trimmed by 5 bases and 4 bases, with 9 bases remaining between them. Per the germline V gene, CDR1 is ENHRY and CDR2 is SYGVKD. TCRdb's copy holds only in-frame clones and misses some; the assay was immunoSEQ multiplex PCR. In the table there are 13,000 or so clones, 85% to 95% of which are singletons. J is TRBJ2-1 and V is TRBV10-3; no definite D call. The sequence was collected from a human donor in good health. The sample consisted of PBMCs. CDR3 amino acids: CAISYTEYNEQFF. CDR3 in DNA: TGTGCCATCAGTTATACAGAATACAATGAGCAGTTCTTC.